These 10 T cell receptor beta chains came from one sample sequenced in a study of cytomegalovirus exposure and HLA in healthy donors. PCR amplification relied on 60 Vbeta primers (plus 13 Jbeta primers). Data came from immunoSEQ multiplex PCR; TCRdb stores just in-frame clones and leaves some out. The table records about 100,000 clones, 65% to 90% of them present only once. Sequencing was carried out using PBMCs. The receptors were gathered from a young woman in good health and CMV-seronegative.

The chain links TRBV18 to TRBJ1-1; TRBD1 agrees at 9 bases. This CDR3 is 17 amino acids long. Germline V gene data show CDR1 as KGHSH and CDR2 as LQKENI. The J segment lost 0 bases and the V segment lost 0 bases, leaving 5 bases of the junction unmatched. The CDR3, as DNA: TGTGCCAGCTCACCACCGGGACAGGGACCCTTGAACACTGAAGCTTTCTTT. Protein sequence: CASSPPGQGPLNTEAFF.

This clone was recorded once. V is TRBV28 and J is TRBJ1-1; D is undetermined. The V end lost 6 bases, the J end lost 5 bases, and 13 bases lay between the germline ends. Germline CDR1 MDHEN, CDR2 SYDVKM. The CDR3 runs to 13 residues. CDR3 loop: CASRTIAGTEAFF. The CDR3 nucleotides read TGTGCCAGCAGAACCATTGCGGGAACTGAAGCTTTCTTT.

The chain combines TRBV30 with TRBJ2-7, with D uncertain. Deletions cut 5 bases from V and 0 bases from J, with 14 bases between. The germline gives CDR1 GTSNPN, CDR2 SVGIG (reference sequence). The CDR3 is 14 residues long. As DNA, the CDR3 is TGTGCCTGGGGGTCCGAGCGCAGCTCCTACGAGCAGTACTTC. Encoded protein: CAWGSERSSYEQYF.

The CDR3 spells CASSSGDREYEQYF. DNA of the CDR3: TGTGCCAGCAGCTCGGGGGACAGGGAGTACGAGCAGTACTTC. The chain recombines TRBV7-8 with TRBJ2-5, with TRBD1 matching over 9 bases. The J call may be wrong; the DNA end is better matched by TRBJ2-7. The CDR3 consists of 14 residues. Germline V gene sequence: CDR1 SGHVS, CDR2 FQNEAQ.

The rearrangement links TRBV27 to TRBJ1-1; 9 bases are a match to TRBD1. The junction had 6 bases not matched to a gene; V was cut back by 5 bases and J by 2 bases. The CDR3 is 15 amino acids. The V gene's germline CDR1 is MNHEY and CDR2 SMNVEV (reference sequence). CDR3 nucleotides: TGTGCCAGCAGTCCATCCACAGGGGGCAACACTGAAGCTTTCTTT. Translated, it gives CASSPSTGGNTEAFF.

A note on this clone: At one end the junction does not follow the germline gene, possibly because of a read error. This sample includes further DNA sequences coding for the same CDR3. The chain joins TRBV10-3 to TRBJ1-4; no definite D call. Per germline, CDR1 ENHRY and CDR2 SYGVKD. The CDR3 is made up of 14 amino acids. In DNA, the CDR3 is TGCGCCTCTCGAGACTCGACAACTAATGAAAAACTGTTTTTT. Its protein is CASRDSTTNEKLFF.

The chain recombines TRBV4-1 with TRBJ2-2, with 8 bases lining up with TRBD2. Germline values: CDR1 MGHRA, CDR2 YSYEKL. This CDR3 contains 15 residues. With V trimmed by 6 bases and J by 1 base, 4 bases remained unmatched. The CDR3 bases are TGCGCCAGCAGTCTTCGGGAGGGGAACACCGGGGAGCTGTTTTTT. The encoded protein is CASSLREGNTGELFF.

The chain carries TRBV4-3 and TRBJ1-4; D is ambiguous. CDR3 length: 15 residues. Germline V gene sequence: CDR1 LGHNA, CDR2 YSLEER. The germline V and J ends were trimmed by 1 base and 7 bases, with 13 bases remaining between them. Written as DNA, the CDR3 is TGCGCCAGCAGCCAAGTGCGGGGTCGTGGTGAAAAACTGTTTTTT. Amino acids: CASSQVRGRGEKLFF.

This clone was picked up a small number of times. The chain is built from TRBV4-3 and TRBJ2-7, with 8 bases matching TRBD1. This CDR3 comprises 16 residues. Trimming cost V 0 bases and J 4 bases; bases outside gene matches: 8. Germline CDR1 LGHNA, CDR2 YSLEER. CDR3: CASSQDWAGGEYEQYF. DNA for the CDR3: TGCGCCAGCAGCCAAGATTGGGCAGGGGGCGAGTACGAGCAGTACTTC.

The chain uses TRBV21-1 and TRBJ1-1; TRBD1 was called by the table and not checked on the DNA. TRBV21-1 constitutes a pseudogene. CDR3 size: 16 residues. In DNA form, the CDR3 reads TGTGCCAGCAGCCACAGGGGGCGAGCTACGGAGGGTGAAGCTTTCTTT. Translating gives CASSHRGRATEGEAFF.